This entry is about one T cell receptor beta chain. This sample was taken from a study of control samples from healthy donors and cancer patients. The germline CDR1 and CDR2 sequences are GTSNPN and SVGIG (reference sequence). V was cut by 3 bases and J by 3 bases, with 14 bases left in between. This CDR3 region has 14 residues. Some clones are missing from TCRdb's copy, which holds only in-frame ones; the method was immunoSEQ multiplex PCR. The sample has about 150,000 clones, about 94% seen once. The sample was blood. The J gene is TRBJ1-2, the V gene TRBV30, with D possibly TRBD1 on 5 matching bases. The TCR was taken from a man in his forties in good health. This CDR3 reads CAWRSRGGYYGYTF. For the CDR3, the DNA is TGTGCCTGGAGGTCTAGGGGAGGGTACTATGGCTACACCTTC.